The entry that follows covers one TCR beta chain sequence. The antigen this receptor binds is unknown. No qualities accompany the bases; no much larger clone lies one base away. This record comes from a study of blood T cell repertoires in COVID-19 (dated by TCRdb to the early 2020s). Looking at the study overall: Samples covering the acute and convalescent phases of COVID-19 were provided by collaborators in the United States, Italy and Spain. The prospective study material was composed of cDNA or gDNA derived from T cells, B-cell-depleted T cells, or PBMCs. Subjects who had been exposed to COVID-19, were actively infected with it, or had recovered from it provided the deeply sampled blood TCRbeta repertoires that made up the dataset. A freely available public database, intended as a resource for researchers studying the immune response to SARS-CoV-2, is where the repertoires were released. The samples were drawn from the first 160 participants of the ongoing ImmuneRACE study and from 1,254 subjects provided by 6 global collaborators. Sample metadata almost always included a de-identified subject ID, COVID-19 status, age in years and sex. HLA class I and class II types, where available, came from metadata supplied by the sample provider rather than from assay-based typing.

Summary of the overall study and its limitations: How much clinical and demographic metadata was included differed by source and by participant, and the metadata was provided uncurated.

The immunoSEQ Assay, a bias-controlled multiplex PCR, was used to amplify TCRbeta CDR3 regions from genomic DNA. The authors processed their data as follows. Nucleated cell counts per sample were estimated from amplification of reference gene primers within the assay. Sequence reads were collapsed and filtered to measure the absolute abundance of every unique TCRbeta CDR3 rearrangement. For each sample, productive Simpson clonality was calculated as the square root of Simpson's diversity index over productive rearrangements. The source is immuneACCESS, and TCRdb retained only in-frame sequences with V and J called. Part of the clones is not carried over; for the studies checked, unresolved V genes explain less than half of this, and the remainder is unexplained. That table is the source of V, J and clone size, and D and trimming were worked out from the DNA. Recorded for this sample are about 58,000 clones; around 90% of them occurred a single time. The ten biggest clones cover more than 10% of the sample.

Collaborating institutions collected whole blood in K2EDTA tubes following their own protocols. For TCRbeta analysis, collaborator samples were shipped as frozen whole blood, as isolated PBMCs, or as DNA extracted from either sample type. According to the germline V gene (reference sequence), CDR1 reads SGHNT and CDR2 reads YYREEE. The CDR3 numbers 15 residues from cysteine through phenylalanine. Only CDR3 DNA is held: 45 bases, read in frame from base 1. V was cut back by 7 bases and J by 7 bases, leaving a gap of 21 bases between them. This TCR was sampled from a man aged 55 to 70 with active COVID-19. Sequenced: peripheral blood. The rearranged segments are TRBV5-4 and TRBJ2-1; TRBD1 might be the D gene, on 6 matching bases. The CDR3 corresponds to CASRLQGMRGNEQFF. The nucleotide sequence is given as TGTGCCAGCCGACTGCAGGGAATGAGGGGGAATGAGCAGTTCTTC.